This TCR beta chain was sequenced in a study of blood T cell repertoires in COVID-19. TCRdb's table, derived via immunoSEQ multiplex PCR, lists solely in-frame clones and lacks some. The table has some 300,000 clones, 89% seen once. This CDR3 region has 15 residues. Germline-derived CDR1 and CDR2 are MGHRA and YSYEKL. The V and J ends lost 4 bases and 5 bases respectively, with 16 bases between them. J is TRBJ2-3 and V is TRBV4-1, with a tentative D call TRBD1 (5 bases). Specimen: PBMCs or T cells enriched from blood (not recorded which). This receptor was identified in a woman aged 45-65 years who had been exposed to COVID-19. The CDR3 DNA reads as TGCGCCAGCAGCCTTCTTTATGGGGCAGGAGATACGCAGTATTTT. As protein: CASSLLYGAGDTQYF.